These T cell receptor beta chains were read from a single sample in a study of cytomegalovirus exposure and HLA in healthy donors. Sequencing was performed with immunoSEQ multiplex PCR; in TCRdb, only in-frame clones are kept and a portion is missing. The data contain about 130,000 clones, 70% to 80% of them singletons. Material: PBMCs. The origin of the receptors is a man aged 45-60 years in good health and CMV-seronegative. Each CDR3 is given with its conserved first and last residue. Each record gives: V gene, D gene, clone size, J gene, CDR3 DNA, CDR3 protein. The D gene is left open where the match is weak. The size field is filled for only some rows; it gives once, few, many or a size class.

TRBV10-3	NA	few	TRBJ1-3	TGTGCCATCAGAGGGGGCTCTGGAAACACCATATATTTT	CAIRGGSGNTIYF
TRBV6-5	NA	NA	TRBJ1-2	TGTGCCAGCATGTCCGGGGGTGTTAACTATGGCTACACCTTC	CASMSGGVNYGYTF
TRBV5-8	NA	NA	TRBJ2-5	TGTGCCAGCAGCCCCCAGGGGCCGGGACCGACTATCCAAGAGACCCAGTACTTC	CASSPQGPGPTIQETQYF
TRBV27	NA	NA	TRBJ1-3	TGTGCCAGCAGTCCGCAACCGACAGGCTCCGGAAACACCATATATTTT	CASSPQPTGSGNTIYF
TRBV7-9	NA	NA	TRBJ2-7	TGTGCCAGCAGCTTAGACGAATTTCAGGGGATTACCTACGAGCAGTACTTC	CASSLDEFQGITYEQYF
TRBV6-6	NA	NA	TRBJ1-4	TGTGCCAGCCGGGGCCCGGGAGGTGAAAAACTGTTTTTT	CASRGPGGEKLFF
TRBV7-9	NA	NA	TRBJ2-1	TGTGCCAGCAGCTTACGGGGGTCCTACAATGAGCAGTTCTTC	CASSLRGSYNEQFF
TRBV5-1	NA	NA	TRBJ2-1	TGCGCCAGCAGCTTGACAGGGACGTCCTCCGATGAGCAGTTCTTC	CASSLTGTSSDEQFF
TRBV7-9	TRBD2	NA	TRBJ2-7	TGTGCCAGCAGCTTAGGGCTAGCGGGAGTATGGGAGCAGTACTTC	CASSLGLAGVWEQYF
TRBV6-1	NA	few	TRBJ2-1	TGTGCCAGCAGTGAAGCTAGGGAGGATGAGCAGTTCTTC	CASSEAREDEQFF
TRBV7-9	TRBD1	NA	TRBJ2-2	TGTGCCAGCAGCCCACAGGGGTGGACCGGGGAGCTGTTTTTT	CASSPQGWTGELFF
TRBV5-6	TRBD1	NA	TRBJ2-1	TGTGCCAGCAGCTTTGGGACAGGGGTCAGAACCCAACGGCTGTTCTTC	CASSFGTGVRTQRLFF
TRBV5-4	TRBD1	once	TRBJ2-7	TGTGCCAGCAGCGCCGGACAGGGGGCGTACTTC	CASSAGQGAYF
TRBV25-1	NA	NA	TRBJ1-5	TGTGCCAGCAGTGACCAGGGAAGCAATCAGCCCCAGCATTTT	CASSDQGSNQPQHF
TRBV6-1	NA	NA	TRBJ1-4	TGTGCCAGCAGTGGGGGGGGCGCGGGGGAAAAACTGTTTTTT	CASSGGGAGEKLFF
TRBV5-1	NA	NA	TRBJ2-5	TGCGCCAGCAGCTTGAATCGAGAGACCCAGTACTTC	CASSLNRETQYF
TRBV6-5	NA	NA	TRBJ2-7	TGTGCCAGCAGTTATTTGCGCGAGCAGTACTTC	CASSYLREQYF
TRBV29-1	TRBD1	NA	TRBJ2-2	TGCAGCGTTTCGACAGGGTCGAACACCGGGGAGCTGTTTTTT	CSVSTGSNTGELFF
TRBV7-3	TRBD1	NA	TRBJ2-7	TGTGCCAGCAGCCTAAGGGGACAGGGACTACACGAGCAGTACTTC	CASSLRGQGLHEQYF
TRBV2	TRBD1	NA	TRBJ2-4	TGTGCCAGCAGTACAACCGGACAGGTAGTCAAAAACATTCAGTACTTC	CASSTTGQVVKNIQYF
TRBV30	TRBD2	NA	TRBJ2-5	TGTGCCTGGAGTGCAGCAGCGGGAGAAGAGACCCAGTACTTC	CAWSAAAGEETQYF
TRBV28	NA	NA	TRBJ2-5	TGTGCCAGCAGTTCGCGGACGGACAGTACCTCTCAAGAGACCCAGTACTTC	CASSSRTDSTSQETQYF
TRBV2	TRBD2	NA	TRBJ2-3	TGTGCCAGCAGATCTAGCGGCTTATGGGTTACGCAGTATTTT	CASRSSGLWVTQYF
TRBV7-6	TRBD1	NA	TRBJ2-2	TGTGCCAGCAGCCGGGGACAGGGAAGGACCGGGGAGCTGTTTTTT	CASSRGQGRTGELFF
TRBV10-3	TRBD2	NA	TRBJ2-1	TGTGCCATCAGTCGGACTAGCGGGAGGAACAATGAGCAGTTCTTC	CAISRTSGRNNEQFF
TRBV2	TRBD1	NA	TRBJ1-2	TGTGCCAGCAGGGACAGGAGGAACTATGGCTACACCTTC	CASRDRRNYGYTF
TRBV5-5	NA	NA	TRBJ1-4	TGTGCCAGCAGCGGGTCAGCGAATCCTAATGAAAAACTGTTTTTT	CASSGSANPNEKLFF
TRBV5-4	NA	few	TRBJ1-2	TGTGCCAGCAGCTTGGAAACAGGGAACTATGGCTACACCTTC	CASSLETGNYGYTF
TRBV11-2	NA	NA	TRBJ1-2	TGTGCCAGCAGCCGATGGGGTCGGGAAGGCTACACCTTC	CASSRWGREGYTF
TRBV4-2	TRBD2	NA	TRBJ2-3	TGTGCCAGCAGCCAAGATAGTCTAGCGGGATTAAAGCCCACAGATACGCAGTATTTT	CASSQDSLAGLKPTDTQYF
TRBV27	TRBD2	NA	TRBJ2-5	TGTGCCAGCAGTCGCGAAGGACTAGCGGGAGTAGTAGGCGTGGAAGAGACCCAGTACTTC	CASSREGLAGVVGVEETQYF
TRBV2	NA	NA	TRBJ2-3	TGTGCCAGCAGTGATTTTGGTCTAGTAGCAGATACGCAGTATTTT	CASSDFGLVADTQYF
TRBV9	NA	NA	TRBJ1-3	TGTGCCAGCAGCGCCGAGGAGCTTACCCCCATATATTTT	CASSAEELTPIYF
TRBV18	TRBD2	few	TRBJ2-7	TGTGCCAGCTCACCAGAGGGAGCGGGGTACGAGCAGTACTTC	CASSPEGAGYEQYF
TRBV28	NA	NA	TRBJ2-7	TGTGCCAGCAGTTTCCCGGGAATCCACGAGCAGTACTTC	CASSFPGIHEQYF
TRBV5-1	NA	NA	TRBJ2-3	TGCGCCAGCAGCTACGGAGGCGGGTATAGCACAGATACGCAGTATTTT	CASSYGGGYSTDTQYF
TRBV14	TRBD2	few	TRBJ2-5	TGTGCCAGCAGCCTACTAGCGGGAGGGGAGACCCAGTACTTC	CASSLLAGGETQYF
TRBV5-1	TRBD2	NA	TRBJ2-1	TGCGCCAGCAGCACCCGACTAGCGGGTCACAATGAGCAGTTCTTC	CASSTRLAGHNEQFF
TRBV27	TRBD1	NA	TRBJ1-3	TGTGCCAGCAGTCAAGGGACAGGGGGCTTTAACACCATATATTTT	CASSQGTGGFNTIYF
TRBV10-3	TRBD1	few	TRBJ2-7	TGTGCCATCACCAGCCCCGGGACAGCCTCCTACGAGCAGTACTTC	CAITSPGTASYEQYF
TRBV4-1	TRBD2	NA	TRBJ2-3	TGCGCCAGCAGCCAAGATCGAGTGGGGGGGGCGCAGTATTTT	CASSQDRVGGAQYF
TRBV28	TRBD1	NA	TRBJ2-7	TGTGCCAGCAGTTCCGAGGGGGCTCTCTCCTACGAGCAGTACTTC	CASSSEGALSYEQYF